The rows below give T cell receptor beta chains drawn from one sample of a study of shared clonotypes between healthy human individuals. Sequencing was performed with immunoSEQ multiplex PCR; in TCRdb, only in-frame clones are kept and a portion is missing. The sample records about 1,800,000 clones, over 85% being singletons. Sequencing was performed on naive CD8+ T cells sorted from blood. The origin of the receptors is a man between 18 and 29 years old in good health. Each CDR3 is given with its conserved first and last residue. A D gene is named only where the DNA matches it firmly. Rows give clone size only sometimes, using once, few, many, or a class for an expanded clone.

j_call v_call clone_size d_call cdr3_aa cdr3_nt
TRBJ1-1 TRBV7-3 NA NA CASSADGQPATEAFF TGTGCCAGCAGCGCAGACGGACAGCCGGCCACTGAAGCTTTCTTT
TRBJ1-5 TRBV19 NA NA CASSRDSSSTQHF TGTGCCAGTAGCCGCGACAGCTCTAGCACCCAGCATTTT
TRBJ2-3 TRBV10-1 once NA CASSEWGRTDTQYF TGCGCCAGCAGTGAATGGGGGAGGACAGATACGCAGTATTTT
TRBJ1-1 TRBV11-2 NA NA CASSFTGVLDTEAFF TGTGCCAGCAGCTTTACGGGGGTTTTAGACACTGAAGCTTTCTTT
TRBJ1-2 TRBV6-5 NA NA CASSYSWINYGYTF TGTGCCAGCAGTTACTCCTGGATTAACTATGGCTACACCTTC
TRBJ2-3 TRBV28 NA TRBD2 CASKASGLAWTDTQYF TGTGCCAGCAAGGCCTCGGGACTAGCCTGGACAGATACGCAGTATTTT
TRBJ2-7 TRBV5-6 once TRBD2 CASSFGTSNYEQYF TGTGCCAGCAGCTTCGGGACTAGTAACTACGAGCAGTACTTC
TRBJ1-2 TRBV4-1 NA TRBD1 CASSPLTGGTYGYTF TGCGCCAGCAGCCCTTTGACAGGGGGAACCTATGGCTACACCTTC
TRBJ2-7 TRBV6-5 NA NA CASSYAASSYEQYF TGTGCCAGCAGTTATGCGGCGAGCTCCTACGAGCAGTACTTC
TRBJ2-7 TRBV10-3 NA NA CAISELGGSYEQYF TGTGCCATCAGTGAGTTAGGCGGTTCCTACGAGCAGTACTTC
TRBJ2-5 TRBV6-6 NA NA CASSKVETQYF TGTGCCAGCAGCAAGGTGGAGACCCAGTACTTC
TRBJ1-4 TRBV2 NA NA CASSGGDEKLFF TGTGCCAGCAGTGGCGGGGATGAAAAACTGTTTTTT
TRBJ1-2 TRBV18 NA NA CASSHEDGQPVYTF TGTGCCAGCTCACACGAGGATGGGCAGCCAGTCTACACCTTC
TRBJ2-6 TRBV7-8 NA TRBD1 CASSYPGQASGANVLTF TGTGCCAGCAGCTACCCGGGACAGGCTAGCGGGGCCAACGTCCTGACTTTC
TRBJ2-1 TRBV7-8 once NA CASSLGPKIEQFF TGTGCCAGCAGCTTAGGGCCAAAAATTGAGCAGTTCTTC
TRBJ2-2 TRBV9 once NA CASSSTNTGELFF TGTGCCAGCAGCTCAACGAACACCGGGGAGCTGTTTTTT
TRBJ1-5 TRBV19 NA NA CASSIRDGDQPQHF TGTGCCAGTAGTATCCGGGACGGGGATCAGCCCCAGCATTTT
TRBJ2-1 TRBV5-6 NA NA CASRYMTGTNEQFF TGTGCCAGCAGGTATATGACAGGGACTAATGAGCAGTTCTTC
TRBJ1-2 TRBV7-9 NA NA CASSLALAEPNYGYTF TGTGCCAGCAGCTTAGCGCTCGCAGAGCCTAACTATGGCTACACCTTC
TRBJ1-1 TRBV18 once TRBD1 CASSPPLTGGTMDTEAFF TGTGCCAGCTCACCCCCCCTGACAGGGGGCACCATGGACACTGAAGCTTTCTTT
TRBJ1-1 TRBV5-8 NA NA CASSFSGGITEAFF TGTGCCAGCAGCTTCAGCGGGGGCATCACTGAAGCTTTCTTT
TRBJ2-1 TRBV27 NA NA CASSLSIVQAKTPYNEQFF TGTGCCAGCAGTTTATCGATAGTCCAGGCCAAAACCCCCTACAATGAGCAGTTCTTC
TRBJ2-7 TRBV4-1 NA TRBD1 CASSQQGQGDGEQYF TGCGCCAGCAGCCAACAGGGACAGGGAGACGGCGAGCAGTACTTC
TRBJ2-7 TRBV28 NA TRBD1 CASSLTGQGTGEQYF TGTGCCAGCAGTTTAACGGGACAGGGGACGGGCGAGCAGTACTTC
TRBJ2-2 TRBV11-3 NA NA CASSSGRNTGELFF TGTGCCAGCAGCTCGGGACGGAACACCGGGGAGCTGTTTTTT
TRBJ1-4 TRBV30 NA NA CALDNSATNEKLFF TGTGCCTTGGACAACAGTGCAACTAATGAAAAACTGTTTTTT
TRBJ2-1 TRBV4-1 NA NA CASSQGSGVYNEQFF TGCGCCAGCAGCCAAGGTTCCGGGGTTTACAATGAGCAGTTCTTC
TRBJ2-7 TRBV9 NA TRBD2 CASSELAGSDEQYF TGTGCCAGCAGCGAACTAGCGGGGAGCGACGAGCAGTACTTC
TRBJ2-2 TRBV7-9 NA TRBD2 CASSQAGGNTGELFF TGTGCCAGCAGTCAAGCGGGGGGAAACACCGGGGAGCTGTTTTTT
TRBJ1-1 TRBV7-2 NA NA CASSLLSVNTEAFF TGTGCCAGCAGCTTATTGTCAGTGAACACTGAAGCTTTCTTT
TRBJ1-6 TRBV5-5 NA TRBD1 CASSPDRGNSPLHF TGTGCCAGCAGCCCGGACAGGGGTAATTCACCCCTCCACTTT
TRBJ1-1 TRBV2 NA NA CASRGNKGRMTSAEAFF TGTGCCAGCAGGGGGAATAAGGGGCGGATGACTAGCGCTGAAGCTTTCTTT
TRBJ1-2 TRBV25-1 NA TRBD1 CASSDRGYYGYTF TGTGCCAGCAGTGACAGGGGGTACTATGGCTACACCTTC
TRBJ2-7 TRBV7-3 NA NA CASSWRRQYGEQYF TGTGCCAGCAGCTGGAGGCGGCAGTATGGCGAGCAGTACTTC
TRBJ2-2 TRBV2 once TRBD1 CASSGWDRGDTGELFF TGTGCCAGCAGTGGGTGGGACAGGGGTGACACCGGGGAGCTGTTTTTT
TRBJ2-3 TRBV11-2 NA TRBD1 CASSAWDRETDTQYF TGTGCCAGCAGCGCCTGGGACAGGGAAACAGATACGCAGTATTTT
TRBJ2-7 TRBV5-5 NA TRBD1 CASSGTGVIYEQYF TGTGCCAGCAGCGGGACAGGGGTGATCTACGAGCAGTACTTC
TRBJ2-5 TRBV6-6 NA TRBD1 CASSRPGQAEETQYF TGTGCCAGCAGTCGACCGGGACAGGCAGAAGAGACCCAGTACTTC
TRBJ2-1 TRBV6-6 once NA CASSPRSGEQFF TGTGCCAGCAGCCCACGGTCGGGGGAGCAGTTCTTC
TRBJ1-5 TRBV4-1 NA TRBD1 CASSQTEGAGQPQHF TGCGCCAGCAGCCAAACGGAGGGGGCAGGTCAGCCCCAGCATTTT
TRBJ1-5 TRBV28 NA TRBD1 CASSLSATGGIQPQHF TGTGCCAGCAGTTTATCGGCGACAGGGGGAATTCAGCCCCAGCATTTT
TRBJ2-7 TRBV27 NA NA CASSLIGTTLSEQYF TGTGCCAGCAGTTTAATCGGGACCACCTTATCCGAGCAGTACTTC
TRBJ2-7 TRBV6-1 NA NA CASSLTSSYEQYF TGTGCCAGCTCGCTGACAAGCTCCTACGAGCAGTACTTC
TRBJ1-1 TRBV11-2 NA NA CASSFAEGTEAFF TGTGCCAGCAGCTTTGCGGAGGGCACTGAAGCTTTCTTT
TRBJ2-5 TRBV5-6 NA NA CASSFDGQETQYF TGTGCCAGCAGCTTCGATGGTCAAGAGACCCAGTACTTC
TRBJ2-1 TRBV11-2 NA TRBD2 CASSLMLPGLVVTEQFF TGTGCCAGCAGCTTGATGCTTCCGGGACTAGTGGTCACTGAGCAGTTCTTC
TRBJ1-2 TRBV13 once NA CASSLSPGTSYGYTF TGTGCCAGCAGCTTAAGTCCCGGGACAAGCTATGGCTACACCTTC
TRBJ2-2 TRBV19 NA NA CASSIEGVVTGELFF TGTGCCAGTAGTATCGAGGGAGTCGTCACCGGGGAGCTGTTTTTT
TRBJ2-5 TRBV7-3 NA NA CASSWYFGETQYF TGTGCCAGCAGCTGGTATTTCGGAGAGACCCAGTACTTC
TRBJ2-1 TRBV6-5 NA NA CASSYSSGGPNNEQFF TGTGCCAGCAGTTACTCGAGTGGCGGGCCCAACAATGAGCAGTTCTTC